The T cell receptor (beta chain) under discussion was sequenced for a study of T cells in Graves' hyperthyroidism and ophthalmopathy. TCR beta CDR3 regions were amplified from RNA. TCR CDR3 regions were first amplified by RT-PCR with HTBI primers. TCRdb independently ran MiXCR on the multiplex PCR reads; one entry per CDR3 protein. The data contain about 330,000 distinct CDR3 sequences, roughly an eighth of them seen just once; the ten biggest clones take up roughly 35%. This clonotype has a count of ten or more. The origin of this receptor is a woman between 40 and 55 years old with Graves' ophthalmopathy. Sequences were obtained from blood.

CDR3 sequence (DNA): TGCAGTGCTAGTCATGAGACCCAGTACTTC. This gives the protein CSASHETQYF. V gene TRBV20-1 combines with J gene TRBJ2-5; no clear D. This CDR3 comprises 10 residues. With 3 bases removed from V and 5 bases from J, the gap between germline ends came to 4 bases. Germline CDR1 is DFQATT and CDR2 is SNEGSKA (reference sequence).